This TCR beta chain emerged from a study of cytomegalovirus exposure and HLA in healthy donors. Study-wide results and limits: In all likelihood, a cluster of highly shared sequence variants was a sequencing artifact. Presence/absence analyses assumed roughly uniform sequencing depth across donors, which may not hold.

With regard to this clone: Its antigen is still unknown.

The germline V gene has CDR1 MNHEY and CDR2 SMNVEV (reference sequence). The CDR3 consists of 17 residues. Trimming at V came to 6 bases and at J to 1 base, leaving 8 bases not matched to a gene. The study ran its PCR with 60 Vbeta and 13 Jbeta primers. In the original analysis: As a later analysis found, there were 60 million to 90 million unique TCR beta chains, of which roughly 11 million were shared. The repertoire was sequenced with immunoSEQ multiplex PCR; TCRdb's copy has only in-frame clones and lacks some. V and J calls and clone size are copied from that table; D and trimming were computed from the DNA. The profile shows roughly 100,000 clones, roughly three fifths of them singletons.

This TCR was sampled from a human donor in good health. Sequencing was carried out using PBMCs. The J gene is TRBJ2-3, the V gene TRBV27; 12 bases line up with TRBD2. CDR3 protein: CASRLAGGAVGTDTQYF. CDR3 DNA sequence: TGTGCCAGCAGACTAGCGGGAGGTGCCGTCGGCACAGATACGCAGTATTTT.